This T cell receptor beta chain comes out of a study of Graves' ophthalmopathy and Graves' hyperthyroidism. The study enrolled ophthalmopathy donors with moderate-to-severe activity, CAS ≥3, NOSPECS ≥4 and duration under 3 months. Physicians reached a diagnosis by relying on clinical symptoms, serum thyroxine, TRAb, thyroid ultrasound and orbital computed tomography. The study's findings and limits: With about 71% sensitivity and about 72% specificity, the model predicted ophthalmopathy progression.

RNA transcripts provided the template for amplifying TCR beta CDR3 regions. The first-round RT-PCR employed HTBI primers together with the Qiagen OneStep RT-PCR kit. A multiplex PCR was then performed as the second round. TCRdb reanalysed the multiplex PCR reads using MiXCR and keeps one entry per CDR3 protein. The table shows roughly 500,000 distinct CDR3 sequences, with approximately 14% occurring only once. CDR1 is MNHEY, CDR2 SVGEGT, per germline. This CDR3 is 19 amino acids long. Losses at the gene ends were 4 bases for V and 0 bases for J; bases not matched to a gene: 12. Points on this clonotype: No antigen is known for it.

This clonotype was obtained from a woman between 25 and 40 years old with Graves' ophthalmopathy. Sequences were obtained from blood. The chain uses TRBV6-2 or TRBV6-3 and TRBJ2-5; 12 bases match TRBD2. For the CDR3, the DNA is TGTGCCAGCAGTTTATCGTCCGGACTAGCGGGGCCCGACCAAGAGACCCAGTACTTC. Protein: CASSLSSGLAGPDQETQYF.